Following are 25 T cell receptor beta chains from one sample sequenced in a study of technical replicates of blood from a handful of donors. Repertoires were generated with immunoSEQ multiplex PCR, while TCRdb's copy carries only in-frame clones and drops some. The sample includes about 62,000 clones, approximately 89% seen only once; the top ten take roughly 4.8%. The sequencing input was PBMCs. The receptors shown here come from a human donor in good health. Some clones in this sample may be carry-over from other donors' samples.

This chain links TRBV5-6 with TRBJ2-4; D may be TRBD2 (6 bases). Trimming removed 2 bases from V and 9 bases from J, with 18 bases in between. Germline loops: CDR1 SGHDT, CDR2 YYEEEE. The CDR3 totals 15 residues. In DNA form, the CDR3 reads TGTGCCAGCAGCTTAGATACGGTCAAGGAGGGCATTCAGTACTTC. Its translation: CASSLDTVKEGIQYF.

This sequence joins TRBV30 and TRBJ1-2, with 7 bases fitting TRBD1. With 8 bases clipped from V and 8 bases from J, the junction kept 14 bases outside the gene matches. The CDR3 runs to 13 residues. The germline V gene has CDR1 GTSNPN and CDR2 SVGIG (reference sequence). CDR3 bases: TGTGCCGGACCGGGACAGTCAAAAGGAGGCTACACCTTC. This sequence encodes CAGPGQSKGGYTF.

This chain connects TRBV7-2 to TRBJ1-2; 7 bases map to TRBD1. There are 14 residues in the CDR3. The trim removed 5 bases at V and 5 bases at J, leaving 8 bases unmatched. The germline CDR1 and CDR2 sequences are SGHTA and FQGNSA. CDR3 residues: CASSKGTETYGYTF. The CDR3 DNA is TGTGCCAGCAGCAAAGGGACAGAGACGTATGGCTACACCTTC.

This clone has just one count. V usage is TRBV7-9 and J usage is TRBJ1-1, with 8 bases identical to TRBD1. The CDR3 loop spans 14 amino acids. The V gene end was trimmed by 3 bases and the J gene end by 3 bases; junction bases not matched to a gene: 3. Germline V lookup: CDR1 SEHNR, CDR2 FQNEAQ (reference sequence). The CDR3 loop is CASSLGQAYTEAFF. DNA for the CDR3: TGTGCCAGCAGCTTGGGACAGGCATACACTGAAGCTTTCTTT.

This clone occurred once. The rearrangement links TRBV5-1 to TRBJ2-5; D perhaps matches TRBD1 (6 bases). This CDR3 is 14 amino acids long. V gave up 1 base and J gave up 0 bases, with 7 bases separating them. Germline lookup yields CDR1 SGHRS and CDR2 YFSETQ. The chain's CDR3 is CASSLRDNQETQYF. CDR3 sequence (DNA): TGCGCCAGCAGCTTGAGGGACAACCAAGAGACCCAGTACTTC.

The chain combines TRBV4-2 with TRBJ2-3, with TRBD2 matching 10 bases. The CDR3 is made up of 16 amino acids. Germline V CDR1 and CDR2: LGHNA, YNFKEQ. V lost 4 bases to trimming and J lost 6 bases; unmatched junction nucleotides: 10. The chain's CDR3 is CASSRSGGLNTDTQYF. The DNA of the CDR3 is TGTGCCAGCAGCCGTAGCGGGGGGCTCAATACTGATACGCAGTATTTT.

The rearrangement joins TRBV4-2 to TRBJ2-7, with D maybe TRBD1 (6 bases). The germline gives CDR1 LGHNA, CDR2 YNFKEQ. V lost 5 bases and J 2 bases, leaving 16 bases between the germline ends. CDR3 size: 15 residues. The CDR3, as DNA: TGTGCCAGCAGCGACAGGTTCCTTTTTACCTACGAGCAGTACTTC. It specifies CASSDRFLFTYEQYF.

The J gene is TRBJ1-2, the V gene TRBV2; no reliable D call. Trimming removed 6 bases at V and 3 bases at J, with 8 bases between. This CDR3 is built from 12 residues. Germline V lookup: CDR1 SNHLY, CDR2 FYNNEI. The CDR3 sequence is CASRRIDYGYTF. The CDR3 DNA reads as TGTGCCAGCAGGCGGATTGACTATGGCTACACCTTC.

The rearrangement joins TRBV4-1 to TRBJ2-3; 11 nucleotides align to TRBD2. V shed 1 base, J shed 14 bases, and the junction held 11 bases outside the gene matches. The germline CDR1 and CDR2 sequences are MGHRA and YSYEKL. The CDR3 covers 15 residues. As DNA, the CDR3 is TGCGCCAGCAGCCAAGGGCTAGCGGGGGGTTTAATACCGTATTTT. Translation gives CASSQGLAGGLIPYF.

The CDR3, as DNA: TGTGCCAGCGGCCTCTTACGGGGACTCTTGCACAATGAGCAGTTCTTC. Its protein is CASGLLRGLLHNEQFF. This chain joins TRBV28 and TRBJ2-1; tentatively, D is TRBD2 (6 bases). The CDR3 is 16 residues long. Trimming shortened V by 8 bases and J by 5 bases, and 22 bases separated the two germline ends. Per germline, CDR1 MDHEN and CDR2 SYDVKM.

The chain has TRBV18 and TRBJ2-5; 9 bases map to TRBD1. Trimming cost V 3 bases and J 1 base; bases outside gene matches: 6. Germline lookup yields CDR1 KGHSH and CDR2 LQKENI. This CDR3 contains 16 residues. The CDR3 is CASSPRTGVFQETQYF. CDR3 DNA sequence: TGTGCCAGCTCACCTCGGACAGGGGTCTTCCAAGAGACCCAGTACTTC. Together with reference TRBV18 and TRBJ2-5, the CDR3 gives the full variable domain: NAGVMQNPRHLVRRRGQEARLRCSPMKGHSHVYWYRQLPEEGLKFMVYLQKENIIDESGMPKERFSAEFPKEGPSILRIQQVVRGDSAAYFCASSPRTGVFQETQYFGPGTRLLVL.

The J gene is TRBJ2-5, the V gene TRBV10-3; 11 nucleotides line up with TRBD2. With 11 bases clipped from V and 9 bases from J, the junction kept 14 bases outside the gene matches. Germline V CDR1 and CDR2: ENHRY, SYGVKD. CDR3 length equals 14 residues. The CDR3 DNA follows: TGTGCCTCCAAGATGACTAGCGGGGATGGGGCCCAGTACTTC. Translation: CASKMTSGDGAQYF.

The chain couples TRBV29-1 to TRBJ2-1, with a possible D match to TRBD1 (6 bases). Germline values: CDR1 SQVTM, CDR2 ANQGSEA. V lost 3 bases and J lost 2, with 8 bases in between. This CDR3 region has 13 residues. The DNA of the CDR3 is TGCAGCGTTGACAGGGGCCCCTACAATGAGCAGTTCTTC. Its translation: CSVDRGPYNEQFF.

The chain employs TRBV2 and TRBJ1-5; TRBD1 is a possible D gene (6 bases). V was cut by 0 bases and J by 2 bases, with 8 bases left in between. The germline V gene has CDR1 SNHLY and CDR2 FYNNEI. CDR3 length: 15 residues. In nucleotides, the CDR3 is TGTGCCAGCAGTGAAGCCAGGGGTGGCAATCAGCCCCAGCATTTT. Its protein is CASSEARGGNQPQHF.

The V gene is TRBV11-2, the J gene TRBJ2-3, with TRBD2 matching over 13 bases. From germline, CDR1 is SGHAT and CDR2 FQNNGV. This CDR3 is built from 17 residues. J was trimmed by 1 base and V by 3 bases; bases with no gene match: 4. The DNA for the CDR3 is TGTGCCAGCAGCTTGACTAGCGGGAGGCCCTGCACAGATACGCAGTATTTT. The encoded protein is CASSLTSGRPCTDTQYF. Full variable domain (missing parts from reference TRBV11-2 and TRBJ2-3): EAGVAQSPRYKIIEKRQSVAFWCNPISGHATLYWYQQILGQGPKLLIQFQNNGVVDDSQLPKDRFSAERLKGVDSTLKIQPAKLEDSAVYLCASSLTSGRPCTDTQYFGPGTRLTVL.

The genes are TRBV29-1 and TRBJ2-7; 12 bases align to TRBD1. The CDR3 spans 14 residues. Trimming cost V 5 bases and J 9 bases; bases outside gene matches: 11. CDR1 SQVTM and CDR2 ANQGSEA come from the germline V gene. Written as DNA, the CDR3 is TGCAGCGTTACTCCGGGACAGGGGGCTTCGGTGCAGTACTTC. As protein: CSVTPGQGASVQYF.

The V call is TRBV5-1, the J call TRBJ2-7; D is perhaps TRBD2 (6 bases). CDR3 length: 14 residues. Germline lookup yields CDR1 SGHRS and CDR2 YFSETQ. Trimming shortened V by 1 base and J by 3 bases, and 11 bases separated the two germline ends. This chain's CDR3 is CASSLSGVSYEQYF. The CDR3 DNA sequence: TGCGCCAGCAGCTTGTCGGGGGTGAGCTACGAGCAGTACTTC.

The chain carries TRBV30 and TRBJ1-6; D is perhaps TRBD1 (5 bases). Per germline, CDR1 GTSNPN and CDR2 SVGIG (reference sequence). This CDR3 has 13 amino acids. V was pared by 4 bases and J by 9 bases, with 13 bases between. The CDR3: CAWTGRESSPLHF. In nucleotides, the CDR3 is TGTGCCTGGACGGGCAGGGAAAGTTCACCCCTCCACTTT.

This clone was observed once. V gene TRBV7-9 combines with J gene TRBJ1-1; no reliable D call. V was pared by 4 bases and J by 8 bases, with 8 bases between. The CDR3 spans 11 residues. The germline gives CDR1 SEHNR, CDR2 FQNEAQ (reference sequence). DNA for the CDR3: TGTGCCAGCAGCTCCGCGATCGAAGCTTTCTTT. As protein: CASSSAIEAFF.

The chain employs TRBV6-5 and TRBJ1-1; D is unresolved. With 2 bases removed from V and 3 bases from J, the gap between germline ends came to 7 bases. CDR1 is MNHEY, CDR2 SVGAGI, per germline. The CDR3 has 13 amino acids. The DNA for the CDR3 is TGTGCCAGCAGTTACAAGGGAGACACTGAAGCTTTCTTT. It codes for CASSYKGDTEAFF.

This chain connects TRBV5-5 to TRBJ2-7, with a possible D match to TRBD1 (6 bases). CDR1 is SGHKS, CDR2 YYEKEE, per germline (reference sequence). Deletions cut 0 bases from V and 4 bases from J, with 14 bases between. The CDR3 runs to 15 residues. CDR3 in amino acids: CASSLAGTSVYEQYF. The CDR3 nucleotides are TGTGCCAGCAGCTTGGCCGGGACAAGCGTTTACGAGCAGTACTTC.

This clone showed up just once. For the CDR3, the DNA is TGTGCCAGCCGGGAAGCGGGAGGGCAGGATACGCAGTATTTT. This codes for CASREAGGQDTQYF. The chain uses TRBV2 and TRBJ2-3, with 10 positions matching TRBD2. Germline V lookup: CDR1 SNHLY, CDR2 FYNNEI. The CDR3 length is 14 residues. V lost 8 bases and J lost 6; bases outside the gene matches: 8. Complete variable domain (other parts from reference TRBV2 and TRBJ2-3): EPEVTQTPSHQVTQMGQEVILRCVPISNHLYFYWYRQILGQKVEFLVSFYNNEISEKSEIFDDQFSVERPDGSNFTLKIRSTKLEDSAMYFCASREAGGQDTQYFGPGTRLTVL.

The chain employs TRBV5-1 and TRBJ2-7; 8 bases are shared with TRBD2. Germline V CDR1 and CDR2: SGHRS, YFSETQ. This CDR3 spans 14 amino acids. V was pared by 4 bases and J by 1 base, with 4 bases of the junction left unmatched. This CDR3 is CASSLGLGSYEQYF. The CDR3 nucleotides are TGCGCCAGCAGCCTGGGACTAGGGTCCTACGAGCAGTACTTC.

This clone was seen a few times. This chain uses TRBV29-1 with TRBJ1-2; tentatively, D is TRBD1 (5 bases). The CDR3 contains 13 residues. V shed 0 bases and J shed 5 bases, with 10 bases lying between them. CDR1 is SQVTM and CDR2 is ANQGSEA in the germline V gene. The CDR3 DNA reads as TGCAGCGTTGAAGATGCAGGGCTTTATGGCTACACCTTC. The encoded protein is CSVEDAGLYGYTF. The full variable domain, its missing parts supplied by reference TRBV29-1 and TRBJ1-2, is SAVISQKPSRDICQRGTSLTIQCQVDSQVTMMFWYRQQPGQSLTLIATANQGSEATYESGFVIDKFPISRPNLTFSTLTVSNMSPEDSSIYLCSVEDAGLYGYTFGSGTRLTVV.

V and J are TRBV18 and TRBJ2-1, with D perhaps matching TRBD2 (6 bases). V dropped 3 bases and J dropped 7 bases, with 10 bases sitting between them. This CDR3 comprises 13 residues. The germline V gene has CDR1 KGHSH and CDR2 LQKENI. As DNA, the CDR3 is TGTGCCAGCTCACCTCACGCGGGAAATGAGCAGTTCTTC. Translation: CASSPHAGNEQFF. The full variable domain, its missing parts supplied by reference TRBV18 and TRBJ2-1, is NAGVMQNPRHLVRRRGQEARLRCSPMKGHSHVYWYRQLPEEGLKFMVYLQKENIIDESGMPKERFSAEFPKEGPSILRIQQVVRGDSAAYFCASSPHAGNEQFFGPGTRLTVL.